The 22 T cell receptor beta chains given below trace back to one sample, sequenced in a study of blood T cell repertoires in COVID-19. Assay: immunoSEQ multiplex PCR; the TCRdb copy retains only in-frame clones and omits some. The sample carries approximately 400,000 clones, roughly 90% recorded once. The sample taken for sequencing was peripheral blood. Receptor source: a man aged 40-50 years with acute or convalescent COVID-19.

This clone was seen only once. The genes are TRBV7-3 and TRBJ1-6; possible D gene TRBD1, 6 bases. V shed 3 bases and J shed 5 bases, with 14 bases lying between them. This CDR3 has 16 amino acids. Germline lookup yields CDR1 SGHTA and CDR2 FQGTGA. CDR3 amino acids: CASSLTWTENNSPLHF. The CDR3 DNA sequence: TGTGCCAGCAGCTTGACCTGGACAGAGAATAATTCACCCCTCCACTTT.

CDR3 region: CAWGDRPTGELFF. The CDR3, as DNA: TGTGCCTGGGGAGACAGGCCCACCGGGGAGCTGTTTTTT. The rearrangement links TRBV30 to TRBJ2-2; D is possibly TRBD1 (6 bases). The CDR3 has 13 residues. The germline CDR1 and CDR2 sequences are GTSNPN and SVGIG (reference sequence). V was pared by 5 bases and J by 4 bases, with 11 bases between.

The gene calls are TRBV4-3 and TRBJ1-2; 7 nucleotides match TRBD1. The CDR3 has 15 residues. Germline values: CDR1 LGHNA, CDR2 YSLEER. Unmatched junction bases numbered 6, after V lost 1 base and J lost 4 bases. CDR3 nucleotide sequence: TGCGCCAGCAGCCAAGTAGGGGGCACCACCTATGGCTACACCTTC. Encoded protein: CASSQVGGTTYGYTF.

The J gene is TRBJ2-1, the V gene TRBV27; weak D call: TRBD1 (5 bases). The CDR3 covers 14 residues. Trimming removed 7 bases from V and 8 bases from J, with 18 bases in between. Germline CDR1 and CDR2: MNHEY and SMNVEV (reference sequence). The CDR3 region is CASTSLGVLYEQFF. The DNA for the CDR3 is TGTGCCAGCACCTCGCTAGGGGTCCTTTATGAGCAGTTCTTC.

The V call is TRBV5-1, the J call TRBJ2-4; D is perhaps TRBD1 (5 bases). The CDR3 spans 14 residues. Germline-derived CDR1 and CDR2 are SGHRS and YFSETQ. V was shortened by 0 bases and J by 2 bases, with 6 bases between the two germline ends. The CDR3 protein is CASSLGGSKNIQYF. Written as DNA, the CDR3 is TGCGCCAGCAGCTTGGGGGGCTCCAAAAACATTCAGTACTTC.

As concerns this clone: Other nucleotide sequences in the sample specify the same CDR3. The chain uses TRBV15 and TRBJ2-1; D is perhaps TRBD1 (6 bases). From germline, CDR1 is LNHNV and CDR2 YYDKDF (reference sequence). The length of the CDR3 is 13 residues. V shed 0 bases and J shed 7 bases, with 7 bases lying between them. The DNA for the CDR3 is TGTGCCACCAGCAGAGATAGGGGGAATGAGCAGTTCTTC. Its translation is CATSRDRGNEQFF.

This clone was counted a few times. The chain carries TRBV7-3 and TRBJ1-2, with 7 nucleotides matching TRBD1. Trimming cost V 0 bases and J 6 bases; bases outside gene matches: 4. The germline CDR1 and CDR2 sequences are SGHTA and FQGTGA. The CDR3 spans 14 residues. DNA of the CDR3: TGTGCCAGCAGCTTAACCCGGGACAGCGATGGCTACACCTTC. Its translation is CASSLTRDSDGYTF.

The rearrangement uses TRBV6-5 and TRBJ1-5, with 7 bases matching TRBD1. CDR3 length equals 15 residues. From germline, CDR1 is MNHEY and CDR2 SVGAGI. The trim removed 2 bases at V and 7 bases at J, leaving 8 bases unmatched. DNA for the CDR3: TGTGCCAGCAGTTACGACAACAGGGGCTACCAGCCCCAGCATTTT. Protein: CASSYDNRGYQPQHF.

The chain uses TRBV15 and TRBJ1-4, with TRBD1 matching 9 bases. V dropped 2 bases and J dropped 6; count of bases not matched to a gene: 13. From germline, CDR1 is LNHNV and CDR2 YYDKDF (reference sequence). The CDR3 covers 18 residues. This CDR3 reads CATSRRWDREGFYEKLFF. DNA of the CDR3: TGTGCCACCAGCAGACGATGGGACAGGGAGGGCTTTTATGAAAAACTGTTTTTT.

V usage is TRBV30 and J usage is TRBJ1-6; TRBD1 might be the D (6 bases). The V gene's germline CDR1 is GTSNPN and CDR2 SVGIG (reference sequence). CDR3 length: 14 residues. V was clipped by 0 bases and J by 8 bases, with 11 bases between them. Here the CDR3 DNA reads TGTGCCTGGAGTGTACGCAGGGGAGATTCACCCCTCCACTTT. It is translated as CAWSVRRGDSPLHF. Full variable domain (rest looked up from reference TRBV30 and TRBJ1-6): SQTIHQWPATLVQPVGSPLSLECTVEGTSNPNLYWYRQAAGRGLQLLFYSVGIGQISSEVPQNLSASRPQDRQFILSSKKLLLSDSGFYLCAWSVRRGDSPLHFGNGTRLTVT.

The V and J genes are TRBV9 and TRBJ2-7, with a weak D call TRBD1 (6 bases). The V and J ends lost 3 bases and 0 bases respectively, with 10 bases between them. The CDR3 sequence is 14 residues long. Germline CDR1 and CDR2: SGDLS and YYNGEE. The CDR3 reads CASSGRDNSYEQYF. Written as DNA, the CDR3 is TGTGCCAGCAGCGGCCGGGACAACTCCTACGAGCAGTACTTC.

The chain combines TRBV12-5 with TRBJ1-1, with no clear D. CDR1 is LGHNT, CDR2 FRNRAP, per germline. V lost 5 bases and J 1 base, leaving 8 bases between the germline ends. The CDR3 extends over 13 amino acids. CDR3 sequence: CASGLRGNTEAFF. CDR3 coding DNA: TGTGCTAGTGGTCTCCGGGGGAACACTGAAGCTTTCTTT.

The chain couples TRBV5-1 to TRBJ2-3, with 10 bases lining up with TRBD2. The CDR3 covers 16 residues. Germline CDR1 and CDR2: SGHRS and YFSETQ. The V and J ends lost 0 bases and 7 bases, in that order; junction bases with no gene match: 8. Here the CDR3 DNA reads TGCGCCAGCAGCTTGGGTGGTAGCGGGAGGCTGAATACGCAGTATTTT. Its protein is CASSLGGSGRLNTQYF.

CDR3 nucleotides: TGTGCCAGCACGAAAACCAAAGCAGGGGACTATGGCTACACCTTC. This gives the protein CASTKTKAGDYGYTF. The rearrangement links TRBV6-4 to TRBJ1-2, with D perhaps TRBD1 (6 bases). The CDR3 consists of 15 residues. With 7 bases removed from V and 3 bases from J, the gap between germline ends came to 18 bases. CDR1 MRHNA and CDR2 SNTAGT come from the germline V gene.

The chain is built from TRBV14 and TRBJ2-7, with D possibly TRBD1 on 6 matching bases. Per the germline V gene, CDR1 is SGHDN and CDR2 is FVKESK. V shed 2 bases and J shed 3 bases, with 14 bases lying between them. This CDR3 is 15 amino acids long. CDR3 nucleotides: TGTGCCAGCAGCCAACTTCCAGGGGCCCTCTACGAGCAGTACTTC. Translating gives CASSQLPGALYEQYF.

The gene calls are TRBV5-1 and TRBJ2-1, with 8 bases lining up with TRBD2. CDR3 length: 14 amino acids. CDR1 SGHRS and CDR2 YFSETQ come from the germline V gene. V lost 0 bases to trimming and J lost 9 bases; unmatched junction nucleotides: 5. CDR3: CASSLGTSPSEQFF. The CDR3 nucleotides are TGCGCCAGCAGCTTGGGGACTAGCCCCTCTGAGCAGTTCTTC.

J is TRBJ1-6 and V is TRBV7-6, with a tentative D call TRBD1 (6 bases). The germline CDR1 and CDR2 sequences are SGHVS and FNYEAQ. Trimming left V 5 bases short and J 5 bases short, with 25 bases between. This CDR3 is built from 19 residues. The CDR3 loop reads CASSPAGTKKPPNNSPLHF. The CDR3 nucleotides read TGTGCCAGCAGCCCGGCCGGGACAAAAAAACCCCCCAATAATTCACCCCTCCACTTT.

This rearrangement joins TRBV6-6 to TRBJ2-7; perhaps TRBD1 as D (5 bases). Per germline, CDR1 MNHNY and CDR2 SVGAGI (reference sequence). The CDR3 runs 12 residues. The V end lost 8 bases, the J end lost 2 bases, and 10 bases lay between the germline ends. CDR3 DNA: TGTGCCAGCGAGGCAGGGCCCTACGAGCAGTACTTC. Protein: CASEAGPYEQYF.

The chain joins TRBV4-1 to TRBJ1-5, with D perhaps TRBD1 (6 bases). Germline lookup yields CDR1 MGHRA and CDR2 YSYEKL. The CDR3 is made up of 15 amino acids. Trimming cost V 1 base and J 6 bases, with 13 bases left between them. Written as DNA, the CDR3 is TGCGCCAGCAGCCAAGTGATACAGGGCGGTCAGCCCCAGCATTTT. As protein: CASSQVIQGGQPQHF.

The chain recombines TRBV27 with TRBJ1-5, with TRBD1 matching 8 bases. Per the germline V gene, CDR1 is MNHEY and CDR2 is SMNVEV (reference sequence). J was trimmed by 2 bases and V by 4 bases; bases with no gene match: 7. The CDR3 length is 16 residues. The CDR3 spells CASSSITTGGNQPQHF. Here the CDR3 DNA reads TGTGCCAGCAGTTCGATCACGACAGGGGGCAATCAGCCCCAGCATTTT.

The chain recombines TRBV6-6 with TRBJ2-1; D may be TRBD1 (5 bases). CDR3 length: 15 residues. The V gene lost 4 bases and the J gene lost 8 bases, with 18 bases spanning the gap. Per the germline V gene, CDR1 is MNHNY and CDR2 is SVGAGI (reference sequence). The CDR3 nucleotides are TGTGCCAGCAGTTTCCGTACGCAGGGAAGGGATGAGCAGTTCTTC. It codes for CASSFRTQGRDEQFF.

As DNA, the CDR3 is TGTGCCAGCAGCGGACAGGGCTACAATGAGCAGTTCTTC. It codes for CASSGQGYNEQFF. This chain connects TRBV12-3 or TRBV12-4 to TRBJ2-1, with TRBD1 matching 8 bases. J was trimmed by 3 bases and V by 6 bases; bases with no gene match: 1. This CDR3 is built from 13 residues.